This T cell receptor beta chain came from a study of monozygotic twins with inflammatory bowel disease. Blood samples measuring around 2.4 ml were taken per donor. This CDR3 comprises 14 residues. Germline V lookup: CDR1 DFQATT, CDR2 SNEGSKA (reference sequence). Using the 5' RACE reads, TCRdb records one entry per CDR3 protein without DNA. This sample lists more than 300,000 distinct CDR3 sequences; its ten largest clones have just over 2.5%. Sequencing was done on a sample of blood. The chain couples TRBV20-1 to TRBJ2-7; no DNA is available, so the TRBD1 call from TCRdb remains unchecked. This clonotype originated in a human donor with ulcerative colitis or Crohn's disease, or a healthy co-twin of an affected twin (not recorded which). This chain's CDR3 is CSARRTGDAYEQYF.